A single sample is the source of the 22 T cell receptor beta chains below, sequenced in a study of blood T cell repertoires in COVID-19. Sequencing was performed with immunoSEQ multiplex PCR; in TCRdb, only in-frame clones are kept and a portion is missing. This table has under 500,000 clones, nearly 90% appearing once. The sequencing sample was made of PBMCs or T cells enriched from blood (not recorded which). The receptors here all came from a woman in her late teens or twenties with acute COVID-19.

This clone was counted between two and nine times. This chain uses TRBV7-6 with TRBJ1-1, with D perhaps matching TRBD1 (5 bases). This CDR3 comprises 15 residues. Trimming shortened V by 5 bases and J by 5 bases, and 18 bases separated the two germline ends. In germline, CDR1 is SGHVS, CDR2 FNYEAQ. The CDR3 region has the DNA TGTGCCAGCAGCCTAAACGGGCAGGGTGGAACTGAAGCTTTCTTT. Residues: CASSLNGQGGTEAFF. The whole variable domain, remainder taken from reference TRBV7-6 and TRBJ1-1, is GAGVSQSPRYKVTKRGQDVALRCDPISGHVSLYWYRQALGQGPEFLTYFNYEAQQDKSGLPNDRFSAERPEGSISTLTIQRTEQRDSAMYRCASSLNGQGGTEAFFGQGTRLTVV.

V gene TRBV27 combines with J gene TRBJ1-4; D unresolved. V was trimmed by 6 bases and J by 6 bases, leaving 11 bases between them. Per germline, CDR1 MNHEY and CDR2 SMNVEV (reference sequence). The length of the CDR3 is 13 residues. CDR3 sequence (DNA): TGTGCCAGCAGCAGGCCTGGGTATGAAAAACTGTTTTTT. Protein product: CASSRPGYEKLFF. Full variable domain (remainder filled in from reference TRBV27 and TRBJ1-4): EAQVTQNPRYLITVTGKKLTVTCSQNMNHEYMSWYRQDPGLGLRQIYYSMNVEVTDKGDVPEGYKVSRKEKRNFPLILESPSPNQTSLYFCASSRPGYEKLFFGSGTQLSVL.

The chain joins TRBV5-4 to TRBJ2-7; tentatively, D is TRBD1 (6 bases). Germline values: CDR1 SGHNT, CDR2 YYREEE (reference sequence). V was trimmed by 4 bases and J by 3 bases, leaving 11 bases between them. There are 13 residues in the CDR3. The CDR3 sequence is CASSDGQNYEQYF. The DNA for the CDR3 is TGTGCCAGCAGCGACGGACAGAACTACGAGCAGTACTTC. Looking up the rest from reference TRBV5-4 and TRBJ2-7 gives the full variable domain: ETGVTQSPTHLIKTRGQQVTLRCSSQSGHNTVSWYQQALGQGPQFIFQYYREEENGRGNFPPRFSGLQFPNYSSELNVNALELDDSALYLCASSDGQNYEQYFGPGTRLTVT.

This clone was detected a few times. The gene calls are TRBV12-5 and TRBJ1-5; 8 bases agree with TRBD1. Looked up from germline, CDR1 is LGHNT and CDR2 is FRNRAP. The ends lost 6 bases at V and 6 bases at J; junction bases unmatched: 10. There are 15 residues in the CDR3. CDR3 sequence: CASGKGQGWGQPQHF. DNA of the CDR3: TGTGCTAGTGGAAAAGGACAGGGTTGGGGTCAGCCCCAGCATTTT.

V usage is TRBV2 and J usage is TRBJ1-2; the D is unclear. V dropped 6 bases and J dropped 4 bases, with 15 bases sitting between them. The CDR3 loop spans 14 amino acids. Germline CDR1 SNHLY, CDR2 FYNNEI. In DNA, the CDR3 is TGTGCCAGCAGGGTTCGGGGTGGTGGCTATGGCTACACCTTC. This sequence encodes CASRVRGGGYGYTF.

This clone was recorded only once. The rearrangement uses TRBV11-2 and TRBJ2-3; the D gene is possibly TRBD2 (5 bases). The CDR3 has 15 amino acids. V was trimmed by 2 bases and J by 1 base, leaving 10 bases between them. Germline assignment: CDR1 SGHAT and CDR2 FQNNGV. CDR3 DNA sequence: TGTGCCAGCAGCTTAACGGGAAAGGGCACAGATACGCAGTATTTT. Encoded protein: CASSLTGKGTDTQYF.

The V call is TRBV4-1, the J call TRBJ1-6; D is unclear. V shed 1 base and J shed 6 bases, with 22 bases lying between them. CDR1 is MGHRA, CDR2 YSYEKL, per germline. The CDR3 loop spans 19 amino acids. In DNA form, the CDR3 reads TGCGCCAGCAGCCAAGGGATGAGGTCGGCGGGGTTAGGTAATTCACCCCTCCACTTT. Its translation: CASSQGMRSAGLGNSPLHF.

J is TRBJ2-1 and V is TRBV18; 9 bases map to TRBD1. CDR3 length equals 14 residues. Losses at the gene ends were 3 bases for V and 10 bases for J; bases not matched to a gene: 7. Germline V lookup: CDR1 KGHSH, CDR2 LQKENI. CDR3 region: CASSPGTGISEQFF. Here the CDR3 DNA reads TGTGCCAGCTCACCCGGGACAGGGATCAGCGAGCAGTTCTTC.

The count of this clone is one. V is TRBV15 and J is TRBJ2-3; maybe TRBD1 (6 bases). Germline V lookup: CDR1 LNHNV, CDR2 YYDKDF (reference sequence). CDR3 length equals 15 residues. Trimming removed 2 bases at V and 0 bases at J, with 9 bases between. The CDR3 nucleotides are TGTGCCACCAGCAGACAAACAGGGAGCACAGATACGCAGTATTTT. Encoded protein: CATSRQTGSTDTQYF.

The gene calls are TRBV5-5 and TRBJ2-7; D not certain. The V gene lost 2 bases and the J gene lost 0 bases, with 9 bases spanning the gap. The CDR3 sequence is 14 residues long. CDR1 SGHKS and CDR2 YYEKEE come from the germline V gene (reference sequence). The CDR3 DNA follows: TGTGCCAGCAGCTTAACCCCCGGCTCCTACGAGCAGTACTTC. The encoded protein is CASSLTPGSYEQYF.

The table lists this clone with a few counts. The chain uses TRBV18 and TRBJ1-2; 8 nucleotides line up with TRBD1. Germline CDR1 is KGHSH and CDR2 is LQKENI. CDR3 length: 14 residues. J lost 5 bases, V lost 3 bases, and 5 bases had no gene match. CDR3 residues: CASSPGQGGYGYTF. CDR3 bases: TGTGCCAGCTCACCTGGACAGGGCGGTTATGGCTACACCTTC.

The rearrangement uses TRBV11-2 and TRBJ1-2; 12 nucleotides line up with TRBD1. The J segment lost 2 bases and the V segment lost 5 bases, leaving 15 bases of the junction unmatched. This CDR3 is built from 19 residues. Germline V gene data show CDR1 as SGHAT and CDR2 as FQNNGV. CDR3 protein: CASSREGQGANRENYGYTF. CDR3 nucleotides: TGTGCCAGCAGCCGAGAGGGACAGGGGGCGAATAGGGAGAACTATGGCTACACCTTC. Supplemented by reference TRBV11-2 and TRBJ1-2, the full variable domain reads EAGVAQSPRYKIIEKRQSVAFWCNPISGHATLYWYQQILGQGPKLLIQFQNNGVVDDSQLPKDRFSAERLKGVDSTLKIQPAKLEDSAVYLCASSREGQGANRENYGYTFGSGTRLTVV.

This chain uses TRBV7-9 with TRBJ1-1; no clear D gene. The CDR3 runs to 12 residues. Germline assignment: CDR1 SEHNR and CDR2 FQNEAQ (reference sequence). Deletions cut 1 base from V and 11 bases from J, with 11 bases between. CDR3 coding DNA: TGTGCCAGCAGCTTAGGATTCGGGGAGGCTTTCTTT. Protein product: CASSLGFGEAFF.

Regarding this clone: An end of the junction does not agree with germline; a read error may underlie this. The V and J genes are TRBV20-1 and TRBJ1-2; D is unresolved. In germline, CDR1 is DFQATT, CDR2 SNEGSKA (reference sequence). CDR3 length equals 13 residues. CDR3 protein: CSASGGAKYGYTF. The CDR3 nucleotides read TGCAGTGCTAGTGGTGGTGCTAAATATGGCTACACCTTC.

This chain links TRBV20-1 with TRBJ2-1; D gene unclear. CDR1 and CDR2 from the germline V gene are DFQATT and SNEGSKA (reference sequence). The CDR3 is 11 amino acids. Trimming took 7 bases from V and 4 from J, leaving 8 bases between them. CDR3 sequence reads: CSGEPYNEQFF. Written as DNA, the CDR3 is TGCAGTGGCGAGCCATACAATGAGCAGTTCTTC.

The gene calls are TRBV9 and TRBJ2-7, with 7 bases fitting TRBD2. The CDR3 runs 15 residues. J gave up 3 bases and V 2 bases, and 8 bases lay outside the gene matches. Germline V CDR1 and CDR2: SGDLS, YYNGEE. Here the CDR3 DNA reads TGTGCCAGCAGCGTCGAGGGGAGGGAGGTCTACGAGCAGTACTTC. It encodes CASSVEGREVYEQYF. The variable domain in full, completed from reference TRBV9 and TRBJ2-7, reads DSGVTQTPKHLITATGQRVTLRCSPRSGDLSVYWYQQSLDQGLQFLIQYYNGEERAKGNILERFSAQQFPDLHSELNLSSLELGDSALYFCASSVEGREVYEQYFGPGTRLTVT.

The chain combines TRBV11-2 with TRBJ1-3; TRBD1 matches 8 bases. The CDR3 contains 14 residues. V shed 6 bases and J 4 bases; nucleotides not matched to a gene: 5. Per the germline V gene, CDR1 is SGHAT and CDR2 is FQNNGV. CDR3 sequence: CASRPGQGGNTIYF. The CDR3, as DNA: TGTGCCAGCAGGCCAGGACAGGGCGGAAACACCATATATTTT.

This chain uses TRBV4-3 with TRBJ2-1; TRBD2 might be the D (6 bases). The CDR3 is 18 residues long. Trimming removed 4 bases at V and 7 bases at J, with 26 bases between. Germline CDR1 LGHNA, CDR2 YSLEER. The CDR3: CASSPSASLARRGNEQFF. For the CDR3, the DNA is TGCGCCAGCAGCCCGTCCGCCTCACTAGCCCGGAGAGGAAATGAGCAGTTCTTC.

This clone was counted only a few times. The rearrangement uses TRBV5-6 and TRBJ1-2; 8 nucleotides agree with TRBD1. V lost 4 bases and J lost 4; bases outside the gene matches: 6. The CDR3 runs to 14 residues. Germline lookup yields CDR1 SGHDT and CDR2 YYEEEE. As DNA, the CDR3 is TGTGCCAGCAGCGCGGAGACAGGGGTCTATGGCTACACCTTC. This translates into CASSAETGVYGYTF.

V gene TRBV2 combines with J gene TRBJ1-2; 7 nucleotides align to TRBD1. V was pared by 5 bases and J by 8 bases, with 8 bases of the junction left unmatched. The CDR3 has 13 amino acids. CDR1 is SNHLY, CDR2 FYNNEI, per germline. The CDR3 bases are TGTGCCAGCAGTTCTAACAGGGGAGGCGGCTACACCTTC. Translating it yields CASSSNRGGGYTF.

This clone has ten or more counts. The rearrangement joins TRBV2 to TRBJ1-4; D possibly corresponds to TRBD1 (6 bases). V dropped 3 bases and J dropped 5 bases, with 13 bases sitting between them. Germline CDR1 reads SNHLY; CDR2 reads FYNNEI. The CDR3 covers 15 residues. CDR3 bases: TGTGCCAGCAGTGATAGGGCCAGGGGCAATGAAAAACTGTTTTTT. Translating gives CASSDRARGNEKLFF.

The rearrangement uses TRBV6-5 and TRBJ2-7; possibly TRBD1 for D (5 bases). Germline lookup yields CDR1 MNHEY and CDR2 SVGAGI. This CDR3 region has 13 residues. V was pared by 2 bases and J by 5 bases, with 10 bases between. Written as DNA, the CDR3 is TGTGCCAGCAGTTACCGGCCCAGGGACGAGCAGTACTTC. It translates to CASSYRPRDEQYF.